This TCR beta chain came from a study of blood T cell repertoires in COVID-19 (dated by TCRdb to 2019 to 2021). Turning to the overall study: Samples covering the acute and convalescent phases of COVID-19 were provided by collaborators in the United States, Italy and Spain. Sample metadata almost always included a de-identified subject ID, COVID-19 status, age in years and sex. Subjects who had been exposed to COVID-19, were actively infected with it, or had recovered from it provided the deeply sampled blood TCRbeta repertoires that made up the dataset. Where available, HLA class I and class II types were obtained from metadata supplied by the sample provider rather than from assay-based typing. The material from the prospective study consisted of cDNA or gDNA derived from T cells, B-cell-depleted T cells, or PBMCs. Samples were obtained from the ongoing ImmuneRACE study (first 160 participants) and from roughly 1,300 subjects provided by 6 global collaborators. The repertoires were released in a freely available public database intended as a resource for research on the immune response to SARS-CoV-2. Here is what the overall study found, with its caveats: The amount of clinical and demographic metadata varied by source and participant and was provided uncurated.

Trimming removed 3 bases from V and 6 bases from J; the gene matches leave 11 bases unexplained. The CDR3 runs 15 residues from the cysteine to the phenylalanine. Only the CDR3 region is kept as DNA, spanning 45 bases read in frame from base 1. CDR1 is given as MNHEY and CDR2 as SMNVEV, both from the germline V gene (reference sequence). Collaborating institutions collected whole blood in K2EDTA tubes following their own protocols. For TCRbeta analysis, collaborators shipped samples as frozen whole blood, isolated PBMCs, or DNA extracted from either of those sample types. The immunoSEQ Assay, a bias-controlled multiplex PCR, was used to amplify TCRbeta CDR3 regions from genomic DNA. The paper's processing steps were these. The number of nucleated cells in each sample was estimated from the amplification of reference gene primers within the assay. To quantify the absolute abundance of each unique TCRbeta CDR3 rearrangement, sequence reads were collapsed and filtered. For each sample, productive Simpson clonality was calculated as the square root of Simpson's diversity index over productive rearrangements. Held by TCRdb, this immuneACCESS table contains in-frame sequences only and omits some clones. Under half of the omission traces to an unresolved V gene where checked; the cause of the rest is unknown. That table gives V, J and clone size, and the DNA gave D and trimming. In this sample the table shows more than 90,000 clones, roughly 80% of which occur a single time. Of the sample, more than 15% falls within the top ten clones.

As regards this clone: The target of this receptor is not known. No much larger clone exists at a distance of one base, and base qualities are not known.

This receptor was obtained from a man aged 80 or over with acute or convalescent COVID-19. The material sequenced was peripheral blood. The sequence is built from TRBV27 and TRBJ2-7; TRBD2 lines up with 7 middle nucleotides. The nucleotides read TGTGCCAGCAGTTTTGGCTCGGCGGGAGCTGGCGAGCAGTACTTC. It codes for CASSFGSAGAGEQYF.